This T cell receptor beta chain was recorded in a study of T cell responses to AZD1222 COVID-19 vaccine. V gave up 6 bases and J gave up 4 bases, with 18 bases separating them. The CDR3 has 15 residues. CDR1 KGHSH and CDR2 LQKENI come from the germline V gene. Assay: immunoSEQ multiplex PCR; the TCRdb copy retains only in-frame clones and omits some. With around 140,000 clones in the sample, the ten largest clones hold 2.2%. Sequenced input: peripheral blood. The source of this sequence is an adult in good health. This sequence joins TRBV18 and TRBJ1-1, with a possible D match to TRBD1 (6 bases). The DNA for the CDR3 is TGTGCCAGCTCCCCCCTGGGGGCGCAGGCCACTGAAGCTTTCTTT. Its protein product is CASSPLGAQATEAFF.